These 8 T cell receptor beta chains originate from one sample sequenced in a study of Graves' ophthalmopathy and Graves' hyperthyroidism. Scientists amplified the TCR beta CDR3 regions from RNA transcripts. The first-round RT-PCR employed HTBI primers together with the Qiagen OneStep RT-PCR kit. A multiplex PCR was then performed as the second round. MiXCR, run by TCRdb on the multiplex PCR reads, gives a single entry per CDR3 protein. The repertoire holds about 740,000 distinct CDR3 sequences, with roughly 41% as singletons. The sample consisted of peripheral blood. These receptors all come from an adult man with Graves' ophthalmopathy.

The chain links TRBV29-1 to TRBJ1-4; D possibly corresponds to TRBD1 (5 bases). The CDR3 consists of 14 residues. The V gene lost 5 bases and the J gene lost 5 bases, with 15 bases spanning the gap. Looked up from germline, CDR1 is SQVTM and CDR2 is ANQGSEA. CDR3 in DNA: TGCAGCGTTTCCGCAGGGACGGCAAATGAAAAACTGTTTTTT. Encoded protein: CSVSAGTANEKLFF.

This clonotype was counted many times. The chain's CDR3 is CATSDSTLRETQYF. CDR3 in DNA: TGTGCCACCAGTGATTCGACCCTAAGGGAGACCCAGTACTTC. V is TRBV24-1 and J is TRBJ2-5; no clear D. V was cut by 2 bases and J by 5 bases, with 11 bases left in between. Germline V gene sequence: CDR1 KGHDR, CDR2 SFDVKD. This CDR3 comprises 14 residues.

This sequence joins TRBV9 and TRBJ1-3, with D possibly being TRBD1 (5 bases). V lost 2 bases to trimming and J lost 4 bases, with 10 bases between them. Germline assignment: CDR1 SGDLS and CDR2 YYNGEE. The CDR3 sequence is 14 residues long. In DNA form, the CDR3 reads TGTGCCAGCAGCGTTGCAGGGCCCGGAAACACCATATATTTT. Its protein product is CASSVAGPGNTIYF.

This clonotype showed up just a few times. This chain connects TRBV24-1 to TRBJ1-4; tentative D call: TRBD1 (6 bases). Per germline, CDR1 KGHDR and CDR2 SFDVKD. This CDR3 comprises 13 residues. V was trimmed by 9 bases and J by 0 bases, leaving 7 bases between them. CDR3 bases: TGTGCCACCGGGACACCAACTAATGAAAAACTGTTTTTT. Amino acids: CATGTPTNEKLFF.

In regard to this clonotype: Germline is not matched at one junction end, which may reflect a read error. The rearrangement uses TRBV7-2 and TRBJ2-7; D may be TRBD1 or TRBD2 (5 bases each). The CDR3 totals 16 residues. The V gene's germline CDR1 is SGHTA and CDR2 FQGNSA. The CDR3 nucleotides are TGCGCCAGCAGCCCATCCCCCGACGGGACCAATTACGAGCAGTACTTC. Its translation: CASSPSPDGTNYEQYF.

The rearrangement uses TRBV19 and TRBJ2-1; TRBD1 aligns across 9 bases. Per germline, CDR1 LNHDA and CDR2 SQIVND (reference sequence). The V gene end was trimmed by 2 bases and the J gene end by 10 bases; junction bases not matched to a gene: 9. This CDR3 has 15 residues. CDR3 nucleotide sequence: TGTGCCAGTAGTATAACGGGACAGGGATCCTCCGAGCAGTTCTTC. It translates to CASSITGQGSSEQFF.

This chain uses TRBV2 with TRBJ2-5; 11 nucleotides align to TRBD2. CDR3 length: 15 amino acids. Trimming at V came to 6 bases and at J to 6 bases, leaving 9 bases not matched to a gene. Germline V gene lookup returns CDR1 SNHLY and CDR2 FYNNEI. CDR3 in amino acids: CASSQGSGRAQTQYF. The CDR3 DNA sequence: TGTGCCAGCAGCCAAGGTAGCGGGAGGGCCCAGACCCAGTACTTC.

The rearrangement uses TRBV27 and TRBJ1-6; D is unclear. Trimming took off 6 bases at V and 4 bases at J, with 10 bases between the two ends. The CDR3 consists of 14 residues. Looked up from germline, CDR1 is MNHEY and CDR2 is SMNVEV (reference sequence). The CDR3 DNA reads TGTGCCAGCAGCCTGACACTGTATAATTCACCCCTCCACTTT. It is translated as CASSLTLYNSPLHF.